The 27 T cell receptor beta chains in this list originate from one sample, sequenced in a study of blood T cells in healthy people across ages. Through a sample-barcoded 5' primer and a J-beta primer mix, a second PCR was run for about 6 to 11 cycles. Using its own MiXCR run on the 5' RACE reads, TCRdb lists one record per CDR3 protein. The table has more than 800,000 distinct CDR3 sequences, less than 50% seen once. The sequenced sample was blood. The source is a woman in her fifties or sixties in good health.

The CDR3 sequence: CASSSTGWAQYF. CDR3 sequence (DNA): TGTGCCAGCAGCTCCACAGGGTGGGCCCAGTACTTC. The J gene is TRBJ2-5, the V gene TRBV5-6, with a possible D match to TRBD1 (6 bases). There are 12 residues in the CDR3. CDR1 is SGHDT and CDR2 is YYEEEE in the germline V gene. Trimming pared 3 bases from V and 9 bases from J, leaving 12 bases between.

This clonotype was seen a handful of times. This sequence joins TRBV28 and TRBJ2-2, with 7 bases lining up with TRBD2. This CDR3 contains 15 residues. Germline CDR1 and CDR2: MDHEN and SYDVKM. The V segment lost 6 bases and the J segment 5 bases; nucleotides outside the gene matches: 9. The CDR3 sequence is CASSPYGRGTGELFF. As DNA, the CDR3 is TGTGCCAGCAGCCCCTATGGGAGGGGAACCGGGGAGCTGTTTTTT.

This clonotype turned up a few times. This chain connects TRBV15 to TRBJ2-7, with TRBD1 matching 7 bases. V trimming: 1 base; J trimming: 3 bases; junction bases outside the gene matches: 3. Germline V gives CDR1 LNHNV, CDR2 YYDKDF (reference sequence). The CDR3 runs 14 residues. CDR3 region: CATSRGQGGYEQYF. The DNA for the CDR3 is TGTGCCACCAGCAGAGGACAGGGCGGCTACGAGCAGTACTTC.

With regard to this clonotype: At one of its ends the junction is not consistent with the germline gene, which may arise from a read error. The V call is TRBV12-3 or TRBV12-4, the J call TRBJ2-7; D possibly corresponds to TRBD1 (5 bases). There are 12 residues in the CDR3. The CDR3 region is CASSLGLLEQYF. Here the CDR3 DNA reads TGCGCCAGCAGCTTGGGGCTCTTGGAGCAGTACTTC.

This clonotype has a handful of counts. The V call is TRBV15, the J call TRBJ2-3; D remains unclear. This CDR3 contains 16 residues. Per germline, CDR1 LNHNV and CDR2 YYDKDF (reference sequence). With 0 bases removed from V and 0 bases from J, the gap between germline ends came to 10 bases. The CDR3 sequence: CATSRDGLPSTDTQYF. CDR3 DNA sequence: TGTGCCACCAGCAGAGACGGGCTACCTAGCACAGATACGCAGTATTTT.

The rearrangement links TRBV3-1 to TRBJ2-7; D may be TRBD1 or TRBD2 (6 bases each). The germline CDR1 and CDR2 sequences are LGHDT and YNNKEL (reference sequence). The CDR3 spans 15 residues. V was cut by 1 base and J by 2 bases, with 12 bases left in between. The CDR3 coding sequence is TGTGCCAGCAGCCAAGGAGGGGGGTTCACCTACGAGCAGTACTTC. Translated, it gives CASSQGGGFTYEQYF.

The chain recombines TRBV18 with TRBJ2-5; D gene unclear. Germline V gene sequence: CDR1 KGHSH, CDR2 LQKENI. Trimming took off 1 base at V and 3 bases at J, with 9 bases between the two ends. The CDR3 loop spans 14 amino acids. The CDR3 is CASSPRRPEETQYF. DNA of the CDR3: TGTGCCAGCTCACCACGGCGGCCTGAAGAGACCCAGTACTTC.

In this sample, this clonotype turned up a few times. The J gene is TRBJ2-3, the V gene TRBV5-1; a possible D gene is TRBD2 (6 bases). Trimming pared 5 bases from V and 1 base from J, leaving 11 bases between. This CDR3 contains 14 residues. Germline lookup yields CDR1 SGHRS and CDR2 YFSETQ. The CDR3 coding sequence is TGCGCCAGCAGACTGTCGGGGGGCACAGATACGCAGTATTTT. Its protein is CASRLSGGTDTQYF.

The chain combines TRBV7-2 with TRBJ1-5; 7 nucleotides match TRBD1. CDR1 is SGHTA and CDR2 is FQGNSA in the germline V gene. This CDR3 is 14 amino acids long. The ends lost 7 bases at V and 2 bases at J; junction bases unmatched: 5. This CDR3 reads CASKRDRGNQPQHF. The DNA for the CDR3 is TGTGCCAGCAAAAGAGACAGGGGCAATCAGCCCCAGCATTTT.

The table lists this clonotype with a few counts. The rearrangement joins TRBV21-1 to TRBJ2-5. TRBV21-1 is designated a pseudogene. This CDR3 has 15 amino acids. The CDR3: CASSEEQPNQETQYF. The CDR3, as DNA: TGTGCCAGCAGTGAGGAACAACCAAACCAAGAGACCCAGTACTTC.

This chain links TRBV27 with TRBJ1-1; perhaps TRBD1 as D (6 bases). V was shortened by 4 bases and J by 6 bases, with 24 bases between the two germline ends. Germline CDR1 MNHEY, CDR2 SMNVEV (reference sequence). The CDR3 spans 17 residues. The CDR3 sequence: CASSYRGGRGGRAEAFF. The CDR3 nucleotides read TGTGCCAGCAGTTACAGAGGAGGTAGGGGGGGAAGAGCTGAAGCTTTCTTT.

The chain is built from TRBV5-4 and TRBJ2-1; 14 bases match TRBD2. Losses at the gene ends were 2 bases for V and 9 bases for J; bases not matched to a gene: 4. Germline V gene data show CDR1 as SGHNT and CDR2 as YYREEE (reference sequence). This CDR3 has 15 amino acids. The CDR3 bases are TGTGCCAGCAGCTTCCAGACTAGCGGGAGGGGTGAGCAGTTCTTC. The encoded protein is CASSFQTSGRGEQFF.

The chain has TRBV11-2 and TRBJ1-1, with D perhaps matching TRBD1 (5 bases). Germline V gene data show CDR1 as SGHAT and CDR2 as FQNNGV. The ends were cut back, 0 bases at V and 5 bases at J, with 13 bases in the middle. This CDR3 has 15 amino acids. The CDR3 DNA is TGTGCCAGCAGCTTAGAAGGGACGTCGGGTACTGAAGCTTTCTTT. Translated, it gives CASSLEGTSGTEAFF.

The gene calls are TRBV6-5 and TRBJ1-2; tentatively, D is TRBD1 (5 bases). Trimming shortened V by 7 bases and J by 5 bases, and 11 bases separated the two germline ends. The length of the CDR3 is 12 residues. Looked up from germline, CDR1 is MNHEY and CDR2 is SVGAGI. The chain's CDR3 is CASTDGGYGYTF. DNA of the CDR3: TGTGCCAGCACCGATGGGGGGTATGGCTACACCTTC.

As regards this clonotype: A single base separates this from a much larger clone, so it may be a read error. The chain employs TRBV24-1 and TRBJ1-2; perhaps TRBD1 as D (5 bases). CDR3 length equals 14 residues. The germline V gene has CDR1 KGHDR and CDR2 SFDVKD. The CDR3 loop is CAASDSVRAGRYTF. CDR3 coding DNA: TGTGCCGCCAGTGACAGCGTTAGGGCTGGCCGCTACACCTTC.

The chain's CDR3 is CASSKVDYRSNEQFF. The CDR3 DNA is TGCGCCAGCTCCAAGGTGGACTACCGCTCAAACGAGCAGTTCTTC. The V call is TRBV10-2, the J call TRBJ2-1, with D possibly matching TRBD2 (6 bases). Germline lookup yields CDR1 WSHSY and CDR2 SAAADI. V was shortened by 8 bases and J by 10 bases, with 24 bases between the two germline ends. This CDR3 comprises 15 residues.

This clonotype was seen a few times. V gene TRBV6-2 or TRBV6-3 combines with J gene TRBJ2-1, with TRBD2 matching 11 bases. The ends lost 5 bases at V and 3 bases at J; junction bases unmatched: 3. The CDR3 is made up of 15 amino acids. From germline, CDR1 is MNHEY and CDR2 SVGEGT. CDR3 sequence (DNA): TGTGCCAGCAGTGAGACTAGCGGGGTCTACAATGAGCAGTTCTTC. Translating it yields CASSETSGVYNEQFF.

The chain employs TRBV3-1 and TRBJ2-5, with D perhaps TRBD1 (6 bases). Germline-derived CDR1 and CDR2 are LGHDT and YNNKEL (reference sequence). The CDR3 extends over 14 amino acids. Trimming pared 5 bases from V and 1 base from J, leaving 11 bases between. The CDR3 DNA is TGTGCCAGCAGCTCCTGGACAGCCCAAGAGACCCAGTACTTC. The encoded protein is CASSSWTAQETQYF.

The rearrangement joins TRBV5-1 to TRBJ1-1; 10 positions agree with TRBD1. The CDR3 is 16 amino acids. The ends lost 3 bases at V and 3 bases at J; junction bases unmatched: 8. Looked up from germline, CDR1 is SGHRS and CDR2 is YFSETQ. CDR3 DNA sequence: TGCGCCAGCAGCTGGGGACAGGGGATTACCGACACTGAAGCTTTCTTT. This codes for CASSWGQGITDTEAFF.

The rearrangement joins TRBV11-3 to TRBJ2-3; either TRBD1 or TRBD2 may fit D (5 bases each). V lost 5 bases and J 0 bases, leaving 9 bases between the germline ends. Germline V gene lookup returns CDR1 SGHNT and CDR2 YENEEA. The CDR3 spans 14 residues. The CDR3 DNA is TGTGCCAGCAGCAACGGGGCTAGCACAGATACGCAGTATTTT. Its translation is CASSNGASTDTQYF. Looking up the rest from reference TRBV11-3 and TRBJ2-3 gives the full variable domain: EAGVVQSPRYKIIEKKQPVAFWCNPISGHNTLYWYLQNLGQGPELLIRYENEEAVDDSQLPKDRFSAERLKGVDSTLKIQPAELGDSAVYLCASSNGASTDTQYFGPGTRLTVL.

The chain links TRBV3-1 to TRBJ1-2; D may be TRBD1 (5 bases). Trimming shortened V by 4 bases and J by 0 bases, and 15 bases separated the two germline ends. The CDR3 runs to 16 residues. Germline V CDR1 and CDR2: LGHDT, YNNKEL (reference sequence). CDR3 DNA sequence: TGTGCCAGCAGCCGGGGCAGGCCGGGAGCTAACTATGGCTACACCTTC. This gives the protein CASSRGRPGANYGYTF.

The rearrangement joins TRBV9 to TRBJ2-3, with 15 bases that match TRBD2. After removal of 0 bases from V and 5 bases from J, the junction contained 7 bases not matched to a gene. Germline V gene lookup returns CDR1 SGDLS and CDR2 YYNGEE. The CDR3 has 18 amino acids. CDR3 sequence (DNA): TGTGCCAGCAGCGTAGCCTCGGGACTAGCGGGAGGAGGAGATACGCAGTATTTT. Translating gives CASSVASGLAGGGDTQYF.

The CDR3 nucleotides are TGTGCCAGCAGCCCCCGATCGGTGGCGGGAGAGACCCAGTACTTC. The encoded protein is CASSPRSVAGETQYF. The rearrangement uses TRBV7-9 and TRBJ2-5, with D possibly TRBD2 on 5 matching bases. Trimming removed 5 bases from V and 4 bases from J, with 17 bases in between. Germline CDR1 SEHNR, CDR2 FQNEAQ (reference sequence). There are 15 residues in the CDR3.

The chain links TRBV12-3 or TRBV12-4 to TRBJ1-1; weak D call: TRBD1 (6 bases). The CDR3 is 17 residues long. V was clipped by 3 bases and J by 3 bases, with 20 bases between them. This CDR3 is CASSLEAGGTRHTEAFF. In nucleotides, the CDR3 is TGTGCCAGCAGTTTGGAAGCGGGGGGGACAAGGCACACTGAAGCTTTCTTT.

The CDR3 DNA sequence: TGTGCCAGCAGTGAGCCAGGACTAGCGGGGCACAATGAGCAGTTCTTC. Amino acid sequence: CASSEPGLAGHNEQFF. This chain joins TRBV25-1 and TRBJ2-1, with 12 bases identical to TRBD2. V dropped 3 bases and J dropped 5; count of bases not matched to a gene: 5. CDR3 length equals 16 residues. Per germline, CDR1 MGHDK and CDR2 SYGVNS. Supplemented by reference TRBV25-1 and TRBJ2-1, the full variable domain reads EADIYQTPRYLVIGTGKKITLECSQTMGHDKMYWYQQDPGMELHLIHYSYGVNSTEKGDLSSESTVSRIRTEHFPLTLESARPSHTSQYLCASSEPGLAGHNEQFFGPGTRLTVL.

CDR3 region: CASSWAAASSYEQYF. The CDR3 region has the DNA TGCGCCAGCAGCTGGGCGGCGGCCTCCTCCTACGAGCAGTACTTC. V and J are TRBV5-1 and TRBJ2-7; D is unresolved. The CDR3 runs to 15 residues. V dropped 3 bases and J dropped 0 bases, with 13 bases sitting between them. Germline assignment: CDR1 SGHRS and CDR2 YFSETQ.

The chain links TRBV5-8 to TRBJ2-7; 9 positions match TRBD2. In germline, CDR1 is SGHTS, CDR2 YDEGEE. V was clipped by 3 bases and J by 3 bases; unmatched bases: 7. The CDR3 runs 15 residues. CDR3: CASSSERGAFYEQYF. The CDR3 DNA reads TGTGCCAGCAGCTCCGAGCGGGGGGCCTTCTACGAGCAGTACTTC.